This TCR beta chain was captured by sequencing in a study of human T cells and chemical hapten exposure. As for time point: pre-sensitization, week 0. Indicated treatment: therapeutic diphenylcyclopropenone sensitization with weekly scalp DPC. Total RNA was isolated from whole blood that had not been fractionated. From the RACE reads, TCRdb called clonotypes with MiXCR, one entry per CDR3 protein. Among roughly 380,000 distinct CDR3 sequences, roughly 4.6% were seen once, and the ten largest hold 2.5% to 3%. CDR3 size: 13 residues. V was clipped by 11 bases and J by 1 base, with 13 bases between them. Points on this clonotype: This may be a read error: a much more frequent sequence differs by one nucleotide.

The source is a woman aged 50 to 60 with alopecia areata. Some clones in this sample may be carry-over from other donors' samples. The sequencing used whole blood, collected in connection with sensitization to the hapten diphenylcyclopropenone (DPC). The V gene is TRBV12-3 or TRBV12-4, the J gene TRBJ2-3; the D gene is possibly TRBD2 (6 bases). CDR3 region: CASLWEGTDTQYF. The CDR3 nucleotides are TGTGCCTCCCTGTGGGAGGGCACAGATACGCAGTATTTT.